A selection of T cell receptor beta chains follows, all from one sample in a study of control samples from healthy donors and cancer patients. The data were produced by immunoSEQ multiplex PCR, yet TCRdb's version contains in-frame clones alone and is incomplete. Counted here are about 120,000 clones, 87% occurring once; the ten biggest clones make up 9% to 13%. Sequenced input: blood. Every receptor here comes from a young man in good health. Both conserved end residues are part of each CDR3. The D gene is left open where the match is weak. Clone sizes are given selectively: once, few, many, or a class where the clone is expanded.

j_gene,abundance,v_gene,d_gene,CDR3nt,CDR3aa
TRBJ1-4,-,TRBV25-1,-,TGTGCCAGCAGTCAACTTAGGACACATGAAAAACTGTTTTTT,CASSQLRTHEKLFF
TRBJ2-3,-,TRBV2,-,TGTGCCAGCAGCCACAGGACAGAGGCCATAAGCACAGATACGCAGTATTTT,CASSHRTEAISTDTQYF
TRBJ1-2,-,TRBV5-1,-,TGCGCCAGCAGCTCACAGGGTCGCGGCTACACCTTC,CASSSQGRGYTF
TRBJ2-3,-,TRBV15,TRBD2,TGTGCCACCAGTACGACTAGCGGGCCCTGGGATACGCAGTATTTT,CATSTTSGPWDTQYF
TRBJ1-1,-,TRBV6-5,-,TGTGCCACCGGGACACGGAACACTGAAGCTTTCTTT,CATGTRNTEAFF
TRBJ2-7,-,TRBV24-1,-,TGTGCCACCAGTGACCCCCCCATCGTGCAGCAGTACTTC,CATSDPPIVQQYF
TRBJ1-5,-,TRBV5-6,-,TGTGCCAGCAGCCGTTACAGTGACGGGGGTCAGCCCCAGCATTTT,CASSRYSDGGQPQHF
TRBJ2-3,-,TRBV7-8,-,TGTGCCAGCAGCCGGATCACAGATACGCAGTATTTT,CASSRITDTQYF
TRBJ2-1,few,TRBV9,TRBD2,TGTGCCAGCAGCGTAGTTTCTAGCGGGGGTAATGAGCAGTTCTTC,CASSVVSSGGNEQFF
TRBJ1-1,-,TRBV3-1/TRBV3-2,-,TGTGCCAGCAGCCGGAGATCCGGAGGCACTGAAGCTTTCTTT,CASSRRSGGTEAFF
TRBJ1-5,-,TRBV28,-,TGTGCCAGCAGCTTCCAGAGGTATCAGCCCCAGCATTTT,CASSFQRYQPQHF
TRBJ1-4,-,TRBV4-1,TRBD1,TGCGCCAGCAGCCAGGGCCTCCTGGGACAGGGGAGAAGAGGGGAAAAACTGTTTTTT,CASSQGLLGQGRRGEKLFF
TRBJ1-4,-,TRBV4-1,-,TGCGCCAGCAGCCAATTCACCGCAACTAATGAAAAACTGTTTTTT,CASSQFTATNEKLFF
TRBJ2-7,-,TRBV4-1,TRBD2,TGCGCCAGCAGCCAAGACACCCTAGCGGCCTCCTACGAGCAGTACTTC,CASSQDTLAASYEQYF
TRBJ1-3,-,TRBV7-6,TRBD1,TGTGCCAGCAGCCTGACAGGGTCGGGAAACACCATATATTTT,CASSLTGSGNTIYF
TRBJ2-5,-,TRBV11-3,-,TGTGCCAGCAGCTTAAAGGACAGAATGAGCCAGTACTTC,CASSLKDRMSQYF
TRBJ2-5,-,TRBV7-3,TRBD2,TGTGCCAGCAGCAGACTAGCGGGGGGACAAGAGACCCAGTACTTC,CASSRLAGGQETQYF
TRBJ2-5,-,TRBV5-1,-,TGCGCCAGCAGCTTGTTAGGTAGGGGGGAACAAGAGACCCAGTACTTC,CASSLLGRGEQETQYF
TRBJ1-4,-,TRBV3-1/TRBV3-2,-,TGTGCCAGCAGCCAAGGAAGGTGGAGGGATGAAAAACTGTTTTTT,CASSQGRWRDEKLFF
TRBJ2-2,-,TRBV9,-,TGTGCCAGCAGCGTAACGGGCGCGGGACTCAACACCGGGGAGCTGTTTTTT,CASSVTGAGLNTGELFF
TRBJ1-6,-,TRBV10-2,-,TGCGCCAGCAGTACAGGGTGGGATAGCTCCTATAATTCACCCCTCCACTTT,CASSTGWDSSYNSPLHF
TRBJ2-3,-,TRBV24-1,-,TGTGCCACCAGCGAACAGGGGGGGGCCCAAGATACGCAGTATTTT,CATSEQGGAQDTQYF
TRBJ1-1,-,TRBV5-1,-,TGCGCCAGCAGCTTGGCGCGTGGGGTGAACACTGAAGCTTTCTTT,CASSLARGVNTEAFF
TRBJ2-2,once,TRBV4-2,TRBD1,TGTGCCAGCAGCACCCGACAGGGGGATGCCGGGGAGCTGTTTTTT,CASSTRQGDAGELFF
TRBJ1-1,few,TRBV6-2/TRBV6-3,-,TGTGCCAGCAGTTACTCACAGGGACGAATGAACACTGAAGCTTTCTTT,CASSYSQGRMNTEAFF
TRBJ2-1,-,TRBV7-3,TRBD1,TGTGCCAGCAGCTTAGCCGGTCGGACAGGCAATAAGTTCTTC,CASSLAGRTGNKFF
TRBJ2-6,-,TRBV5-1,-,TGCGCCAGCAGCTTCACAGGCTCTGGGGCCAACGTCCTGACTTTC,CASSFTGSGANVLTF
TRBJ2-5,-,TRBV7-2,TRBD2,TGTGCCAGCAGCAAACTAGCGGGGGAGGCCCGGGAGACCCAGTACTTC,CASSKLAGEARETQYF
TRBJ1-5,-,TRBV25-1,-,TGTGCCAGCAGTGAATCAGGGGACAATCAGCCCCAGCATTTT,CASSESGDNQPQHF
TRBJ1-1,-,TRBV27,-,TGTGCCAGCAGTTTTGCAGGGGCCTGGAACACTGAAGCTTTCTTT,CASSFAGAWNTEAFF
TRBJ1-4,-,TRBV5-1,-,TGCGCCAGCAGCTCCGGGACCCTCGCCGCCGAAAAACTGTTTTTT,CASSSGTLAAEKLFF
TRBJ1-2,-,TRBV5-8,-,TGTGCCAGCAGCATTCGCGCCGGGGGCTACACCTTC,CASSIRAGGYTF
TRBJ1-2,-,TRBV7-2,TRBD1,TGTGCCAGCAGGGCTGGGACAGGGGGAGGCTACACCTTC,CASRAGTGGGYTF
TRBJ1-1,-,TRBV2,-,TGTGCCAGCAGCCGGGACCTGAACACTGAAGCTTTCTTT,CASSRDLNTEAFF
TRBJ1-1,-,TRBV19,TRBD1,TGTGCCAGTAGCCTCATCGGGACAGCGAACACTGAAGCTTTCTTT,CASSLIGTANTEAFF
TRBJ2-1,-,TRBV6-6,TRBD2,TGTGCCAGCAGCCGAGACGGTAGCGGGGGGGCTTTAATCAATGAGCAGTTCTTC,CASSRDGSGGALINEQFF
TRBJ2-1,-,TRBV6-1,TRBD1,TGTGCCAGCAGTGAAGGGGGACAGGGGGCAAGATATGAGCAGTTCTTC,CASSEGGQGARYEQFF
TRBJ2-1,-,TRBV29-1,TRBD1,TGCAGCGTTGAAGCGTGGACAGGGGACAATGAGCAGTTCTTC,CSVEAWTGDNEQFF
TRBJ2-1,-,TRBV24-1,TRBD2,TGTGCCACTACTAGCGGGGGGGCCTCGCTGGACAATGAGCAGTTCTTC,CATTSGGASLDNEQFF
TRBJ1-5,-,TRBV4-2,TRBD1,TGTGCCAGCAGCCAAGGCGGGACAGGCAATCAGCCCCAGCATTTT,CASSQGGTGNQPQHF
TRBJ1-3,once,TRBV11-2,-,TGTGCCAGCAGCTTAGACAACTCTGGAAACACCATATATTTT,CASSLDNSGNTIYF
TRBJ1-2,-,TRBV6-1,-,TGTGCCAGCAGTGAAGCAGGGGCGGAAGGCTACACCTTC,CASSEAGAEGYTF
TRBJ2-3,-,TRBV6-1,-,TGTGCCAGCAGTGCCCCGCTGGATTGGCGGATGACAGATACGCAGTATTTT,CASSAPLDWRMTDTQYF
TRBJ2-5,-,TRBV4-1,TRBD2,TGCGCCAGCAGCCAAGGGGCCAGCGGGGGGGCGGAGACCCAGTACTTC,CASSQGASGGAETQYF
TRBJ1-2,-,TRBV29-1,-,TGCAGCGTGGGCCCCGAGGGGTATGGCTACACCTTC,CSVGPEGYGYTF
TRBJ2-5,-,TRBV7-9,TRBD2,TGTGCCAGCAGCTCGCCCGGACTAGCGGGTCAAGAGACCCAGTACTTC,CASSSPGLAGQETQYF
TRBJ2-1,few,TRBV5-6,TRBD2,TGTGCCAGCAGCGAGGGACTAGCGGGCTCCTACAATGAGCAGTTCTTC,CASSEGLAGSYNEQFF
TRBJ2-5,few,TRBV7-2,-,TGTGCCAGCAGCTTAGGGGCAGGGGCCGGACAAGAGACCCAGTACTTC,CASSLGAGAGQETQYF
TRBJ2-2,-,TRBV24-1,TRBD2,TGTGCCACCAGCAGACTAGCGGGGGGCCGGAACACCGGGGAGCTGTTTTTT,CATSRLAGGRNTGELFF
TRBJ1-4,-,TRBV5-1,-,TGCGCCAGCAGCTTGGCAGGACGACGGTCGAATGAAAAACTGTTTTTT,CASSLAGRRSNEKLFF
TRBJ1-2,-,TRBV6-5,-,TGTGCCAGCAGTTACGACAGAGTAAACTATGGCTACACCTTC,CASSYDRVNYGYTF
TRBJ2-7,-,TRBV11-3,TRBD1,TGTGCCAGCAGCTTAGATTGGGACAGGGTATACGAGCAGTACTTC,CASSLDWDRVYEQYF
TRBJ1-2,once,TRBV6-5,-,TGTGCCAGCAGTTACTCCTCGGGCGGCTACACCTTC,CASSYSSGGYTF